Described below is a single T cell receptor beta chain sequence and its context. This clone was detected a few times. Its antigen is not yet known. The sample holds no much larger clone one base away, and base qualities are not on file. V is pared back by 6 bases and J by 3 bases, with 9 bases lying between the germline termini. From its cysteine to its phenylalanine, the CDR3 spans 14 amino acids. Only CDR3 DNA is held: 42 bases, read in frame from base 1. CDR1 is given as MDHEN and CDR2 as SYDVKM, both from the germline V gene. For commercial TCRB immunosequencing, around 500 nanograms of biopsy DNA were submitted for each sample. CDR3 regions were amplified from genomic DNA by Adaptive Biotechnology using a two-step, amplification bias-controlled multiplex PCR. Primers covering every V and J gene segment were used in the first PCR, while barcodes and Illumina adapters were added in the second PCR. CDR3 libraries were sequenced on an Illumina instrument. Per the original workflow: Analysis combined the vendor-provided pipelines with custom analysis of raw data in R/Bioconductor under R version 3.3.0. Clonality, ranging from 0 to 1, was calculated as the inverse of the normalised Shannon entropy of all productive clones. High-frequency clones were defined as the share of the repertoire occupied by the top 100 clones, with only clones passing a 95% confidence test being retained. Overlap between samples was measured with the Morisita-Horn index, while repertoire diversity was measured with the Simpson index. Sourced from immuneACCESS, this table was stored by TCRdb with only in-frame sequences that have V and J called. A share of the clones is absent; for the studies checked, an unresolved V gene accounts for under half, and the remainder has no known explanation. The D gene and trimming were derived from the DNA, and the V and J assignments and clone size from that table. For this sample there are under 20,000 clones; 55% to 85% appear just once. About 4% of the sample is in the top ten clones.

These data originate in a study of T cell repertoires in ileal Crohn's disease (dated by TCRdb to about 2019). Regarding the complete study: The median duration of disease was roughly 7.6 years, and at the time of surgery 35% of patients were active smokers. Roughly half of the patients were given postoperative therapy, with around 20 on anti-TNF agents and about a dozen on thiopurines. TCR repertoire analysis was performed in 45 to 65 Crohn's disease patients drawn from a prospective multicentre cohort. A Rutgeerts score above i0 was used to define endoscopic postoperative recurrence. The study sequenced 171 mucosal samples from 50 to 65 patients, taken at several locations on the surgical specimen and at postoperative endoscopy. The study was conducted in parallel with a multicentre cohort built to find predictors of early endoscopic recurrence after ileocolonic resection. Surgery was performed for a complication in all patients, with stricturing disease in roughly 60% and penetrating disease in approximately 39%. M6 samples consisted of neoterminal ileum biopsies collected during postoperative colonoscopy.

The time point label on this specimen signifies: neoterminal ileum biopsy at postoperative endoscopy, about 6 months after surgery. Adults with ileal or ileocolonic Crohn's disease and an indication for ileocolonic resection were eligible for inclusion. Whole ileal mucosal biopsies were kept frozen at -80 degrees C prior to DNA extraction. Genomic DNA was extracted from frozen whole biopsies with a TRizol-based method and quantified on a NanoDrop 2000 spectrophotometer. General conclusions and limits of the study: Compared with CD4 T cells, sorted CD8 T cells contained more high-frequency clones, which suggests that the mucosal expansions were mostly CD8. Within the first year after surgery, the timing of postoperative endoscopy varied, and the median delay was roughly 6.9 months. Endoscopic recurrence was linked to a higher percentage of high-frequency clones at surgery, and recurrence occurred in every patient whose clonality exceeded 26.8% (18/57). Only a subgroup of patients, of unstated size, had mucosal CD4 and CD8 T cells sorted and sequenced. A significantly higher proportion of clonal expansions was observed in active smokers at surgery than in non-smokers (about 25% vs 20%, p=0.02).

Input material: ileal tissue. The chain couples TRBV28 to TRBJ2-6, with no confidently assigned D gene. The TCR sequence derives from an adult with Crohn's disease. The sequence in DNA is TGTGCCAGCAGCGGTCCCGGTGGGGCCAACGTCCTGACTTTC. This is translated as CASSGPGGANVLTF.